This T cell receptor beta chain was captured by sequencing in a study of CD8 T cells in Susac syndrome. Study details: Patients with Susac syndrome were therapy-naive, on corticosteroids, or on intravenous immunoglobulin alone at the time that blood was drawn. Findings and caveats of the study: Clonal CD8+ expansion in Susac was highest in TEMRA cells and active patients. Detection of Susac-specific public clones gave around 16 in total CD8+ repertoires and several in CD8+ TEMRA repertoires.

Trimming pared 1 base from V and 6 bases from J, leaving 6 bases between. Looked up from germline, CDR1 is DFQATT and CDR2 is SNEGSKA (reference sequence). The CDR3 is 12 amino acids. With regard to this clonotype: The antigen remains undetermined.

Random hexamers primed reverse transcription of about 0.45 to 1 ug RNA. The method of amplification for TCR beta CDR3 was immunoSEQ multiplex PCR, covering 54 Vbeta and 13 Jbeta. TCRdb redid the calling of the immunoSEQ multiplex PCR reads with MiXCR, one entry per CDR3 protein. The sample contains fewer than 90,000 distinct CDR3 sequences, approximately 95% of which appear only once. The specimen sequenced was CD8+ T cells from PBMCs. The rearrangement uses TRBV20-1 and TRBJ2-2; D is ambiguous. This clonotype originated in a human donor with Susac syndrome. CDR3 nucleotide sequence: TGCAGTGCTAGAGTCGACCCCGGGGAGCTGTTTTTT. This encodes CSARVDPGELFF.